This T cell receptor (beta chain) was sequenced in a study of beta chain bispecific antibodies for T cell cancers. General observations from the study: The anti-TRBV5-5 antibody also binds TRBV5-6, a similar gene. Only targeted and closely related TRBV genes appeared affected. The TRBV12-3 share of total TRBV signal fell 97% to 99% after anti-TRBV12 rather than anti-CD19 exposure. Normal T cells contributed less of the targeted TRBV signal than the leukemia cells did.

Libraries carried unique molecular identifiers used for clonotype counts. TCRdb ran MiXCR on the 5' RACE reads and lists one entry per CDR3 protein. The sample consists of tens of thousands of distinct CDR3 sequences, approximately 2.2% of them appearing once. This clonotype has a count of ten or more. No antigen is known for it. Expansion lasted roughly three days, with either anti-CD3 antibody OKT3 or CD3/CD28 beads. The length of the CDR3 is 13 residues. Germline CDR1 reads DFQATT; CDR2 reads SNEGSKA (reference sequence). The V end lost 0 bases, the J end lost 0 bases, and 6 bases lay between the germline ends.

This sample comprised healthy donor T cells cultured with leukemia cells, obtained from a culture containing a bispecific antibody targeting TCR Vbeta12. The genes are TRBV20-1 and TRBJ2-7; no reliable D call. This sequence was found in a human donor in good health. Some clones in this sample may be carry-over from other donors' samples. CDR3 sequence: CSARDRLSYEQYF. DNA for the CDR3: TGCAGTGCTAGAGATAGACTCTCCTACGAGCAGTACTTC.